The 15 T cell receptor beta chains below all came from one sample that was sequenced in a study of CD8+CD57+ T cells in acquired aplastic anemia. Using genomic DNA as the template, TCR beta VDJ and CDR3 profiling was carried out. MiXCR was run by TCRdb on the reads, yielding one entry per CDR3 protein. The table shows about 270,000 distinct CDR3 sequences, with roughly 82% occurring only once. Patients picked for sequencing had shown CD8+CD57+ cell expansion detected by flow cytometry. Sequencing was done on a sample of sorted CD4+, CD8+, or CD8+CD57+ T cells (not recorded which) from PBMCs. These receptors originate from a human donor with aplastic anemia.

This chain connects TRBV5-6 to TRBJ2-7, with unresolved D. The V gene's germline CDR1 is SGHDT and CDR2 YYEEEE. Trimming took 0 bases from V and 2 from J, leaving 9 bases between them. The CDR3 contains 14 residues. CDR3 DNA: TGTGCCAGCAGCTTGGAGAGTGAACCCTACGAGCAGTACTTC. It encodes CASSLESEPYEQYF. The full variable domain, in which reference TRBV5-6 and TRBJ2-7 provide the parts outside the CDR3, is DAGVTQSPTHLIKTRGQQVTLRCSPKSGHDTVSWYQQALGQGPQFIFQYYEEEERQRGNFPDRFSGHQFPNYSSELNVNALLLGDSALYLCASSLESEPYEQYFGPGTRLTVT.

About this clonotype itself: The conserved final phenylalanine or tryptophan is absent from the CDR3, which likely points to a read error. It is unclear where the CDR3 begins or ends on the DNA, so no DNA is shown, and the CDR3 is as TCRdb lists it. This chain links TRBV9 with TRBJ1-6; the listed D gene, TRBD1, was not tested against the DNA. The V gene's germline CDR1 is SGDLS and CDR2 YYNGEE. The CDR3 is 13 amino acids long, termini counted. The CDR3: CASSPWRSGANVL.

CDR3 DNA sequence: TGTGCCAGCAGCCGACAGGGGGGCACTGAAGCCACCTTC. It codes for CASSRQGGTEATF. This chain uses TRBV7-2 with TRBJ1-2; 9 bases align to TRBD1. CDR1 is SGHTA and CDR2 is FQGNSA in the germline V gene. V trimming: 5 bases; J trimming: 13 bases; junction bases outside the gene matches: 11. The CDR3 consists of 13 residues.

With respect to this clonotype: An end of the junction does not agree with germline; a read error may underlie this. The chain joins TRBV9 to TRBJ1-6; no clear D gene. CDR1 and CDR2 from the germline V gene are SGDLS and YYNGEE. This CDR3 region has 16 residues. The chain's CDR3 is CASSASSTAANSPLHF. The CDR3 DNA reads as TGTGCCAGCAGCGCCTCCAGCACCGCAGCTAATTCTCCCCTCCACTTT.

This chain joins TRBV5-4 and TRBJ2-5; TRBD2 matches at 7 bases. With V trimmed by 2 bases and J by 4 bases, 14 bases remained unmatched. Germline V lookup: CDR1 SGHNT, CDR2 YYREEE (reference sequence). The CDR3 is 17 residues long. CDR3 DNA: TGTGCCAGCAGCTTAGGTAGCAGCGGGAACTTGGTAGAGACCCAGTACTTC. Its protein product is CASSLGSSGNLVETQYF.

This clonotype turned up a few times. This chain joins TRBV11-1 and TRBJ2-2; D is unresolved. The CDR3 is made up of 12 amino acids. V was trimmed by 1 base and J by 8 bases, leaving 5 bases between them. CDR1 is SGHAT and CDR2 is FQDESV in the germline V gene (reference sequence). CDR3 in DNA: TGTGCCAGCAGCTTAGGTTTGGGGGAGCTGTTTTTT. It yields the protein CASSLGLGELFF. The full variable domain, completed using reference TRBV11-1 and TRBJ2-2, is EAEVAQSPRYKITEKSQAVAFWCDPISGHATLYWYRQILGQGPELLVQFQDESVVDDSQLPKDRFSAERLKGVDSTLKIQPAELGDSAMYLCASSLGLGELFFGEGSRLTVL.

Points on this clonotype: Here the CDR3 omits its conserved ending phenylalanine or tryptophan, so a read error is the likely source. The DNA is left out, because the CDR3 cannot be placed on it with certainty; the CDR3 is given as TCRdb lists it. J is TRBJ2-5 and V is TRBV7-4. Germline values: CDR1 SGHVT, CDR2 SQSDAQ. The length of the CDR3 is 12 amino acids, counting both ends. CDR3 sequence: CASSPAAGTENS.

The chain has TRBV7-4 and TRBJ2-1, with unresolved D. Germline assignment: CDR1 SGHVT and CDR2 SQSDAQ. V dropped 6 bases and J dropped 13 bases, with 28 bases sitting between them. The CDR3 is 16 residues long. The CDR3 here is CASRLEGITEAFDQFF. CDR3 nucleotides: TGTGCCAGCAGGTTGGAAGGGATCACTGAAGCTTTCGATCAGTTCTTC.

In regard to this clonotype: This CDR3 is missing its conserved last phenylalanine or tryptophan, likely due to a read error. The DNA is omitted, as the CDR3 cannot be located on it reliably, and the CDR3 follows TCRdb's listing. V is TRBV9 and J is TRBJ2-3. The CDR3 sequence runs 13 residues, both termini included. Germline V gene sequence: CDR1 SGDLS, CDR2 YYNGEE. CDR3 protein: CASSEGSATPYFV.

This clonotype was observed once. With a much larger clone just one base away, this may be a read error. A read error is likely, as this CDR3 ends without the conserved phenylalanine or tryptophan. The DNA is omitted, as the CDR3 cannot be located on it reliably, and the CDR3 follows TCRdb's listing. This chain joins TRBV7-4 and TRBJ2-3. The germline CDR1 and CDR2 sequences are SGHVT and SQSDAQ. The CDR3 is 13 residues long, ends included. The CDR3 spells CASRVVVTSSTSG.

The chain has TRBV2 and TRBJ1-5; no clear D gene. The CDR3 covers 14 residues. The V and J ends lost 5 bases and 0 bases respectively, with 8 bases between them. The germline gives CDR1 SNHLY, CDR2 FYNNEI. CDR3: CASSSTDSNQPQHF. In DNA, the CDR3 is TGTGCCAGCAGTTCTACGGATAGCAATCAGCCCCAGCATTTT.

For this clonotype: One end of the junction fails to match germline, which may point to a read error. The rearrangement uses TRBV7-9 and TRBJ2-5; 8 bases align to TRBD2. This CDR3 has 14 amino acids. Germline V lookup: CDR1 SEHNR, CDR2 FQNEAQ (reference sequence). CDR3 residues: CASSLHGGARTKYF. CDR3 nucleotides: TGTGCCAGCAGCCTACACGGGGGGGCCCGGACCAAGTATTTC.

The J gene is TRBJ2-3, the V gene TRBV15; the D gene is possibly TRBD1 (5 bases). Matching the DNA end better, TRBJ2-7 makes the J call doubtful. Germline V gene lookup returns CDR1 LNHNV and CDR2 YYDKDF (reference sequence). This CDR3 is 14 amino acids long. DNA for the CDR3: TGTGCCACCAGCAGACGGGCAGGGCCCTATGCGCAGTACTTC. It encodes CATSRRAGPYAQYF.

In its sample, this clonotype was seen once. This rearrangement joins TRBV7-2 to TRBJ2-5, with D maybe TRBD2 (6 bases). Germline CDR1 is SGHTA and CDR2 is FQGNSA. Trimming cost V 11 bases and J 10 bases, with 26 bases left between them. The CDR3 runs to 14 residues. CDR3 residues: CAYKLAAYHDYQYF. DNA for the CDR3: TGTGCCTACAAGTTAGCGGCGTACCACGACTACCAGTACTTC.

J is TRBJ1-2 and V is TRBV15; 7 positions agree with TRBD1. The CDR3 sequence is 13 residues long. Looked up from germline, CDR1 is LNHNV and CDR2 is YYDKDF (reference sequence). Trimming at V came to 1 base and at J to 8 bases, leaving 4 bases not matched to a gene. CDR3: CATSRVGGYGYTF. DNA for the CDR3: TGTGCCACCAGCAGAGTAGGGGGCTACGGCTACACCTTC.